Listed below are T cell receptor beta chains from one sample, sequenced in a study of regulatory T cells in long-lasting Graves disease. TCRdb independently ran MiXCR on the multiplex PCR reads; one entry per CDR3 protein. The sample contains a few hundred thousand distinct CDR3 sequences, roughly 25% of which appear only once. The sequenced sample was peripheral blood mononuclear cells (PBMCs), obtained when the disease was refractory, from a patient treated with antithyroid drugs. These TCRs come from a woman aged 40 to 49 with Graves disease. Each CDR3 is given without its conserved first and last residue. Where a row states a size, it is once, few, many or the class of an expanded clone; other rows omit it.

j_call cdr3_length clone_size v_call cdr3_aa
TRBJ2-2 11 few TRBV18 ASSPSSGGELF
TRBJ1-6 11 - TRBV6-5 ASSWGSDSPLH
TRBJ2-2 10 - TRBV9 ASNFMSGELF
TRBJ2-7 10 few TRBV9 ASSPRGNEQY
TRBJ2-4 14 - TRBV15 ATSRAGSVAKNIQY
TRBJ1-3 13 few TRBV27 ASSFRGSAGNTIY
TRBJ2-6 13 many TRBV7-8 ASSLATSGANVLT
TRBJ2-7 12 many TRBV7-2 ASRPSGGSYEQY
TRBJ2-7 14 many TRBV11-2 ASSLNGQGAFGEQY
TRBJ1-1 12 - TRBV5-1 ASSLLGARTEAF
TRBJ1-4 12 few TRBV7-9 ASSLAQDNEKLF
TRBJ2-4 13 - TRBV5-1 ASSFSAGAKNIQY
TRBJ1-1 15 few TRBV19 ASSIVPGEEMNTEAF
TRBJ2-1 12 - TRBV2 ASSLPLGPNEQF
TRBJ2-7 11 many TRBV11-3 ASSLVRGGEQY
TRBJ2-3 14 - TRBV29-1 SVEDRASGSTDTQY
TRBJ2-7 14 many TRBV12-3/TRBV12-4 ASSSSRLAGVREQY
TRBJ2-1 12 - TRBV5-1 ASSRGTSDNEQF
TRBJ1-2 14 - TRBV7-2 ASSPGGAPANYGYT
TRBJ2-7 13 many TRBV27 ASSSLTSGSWQQY
TRBJ1-6 10 many TRBV25-1 ASSEGGSPLH
TRBJ2-4 12 many TRBV20-1 SARVAGKQDIQY
TRBJ2-6 13 - TRBV6-2/TRBV6-3 ASSYGQAGANVLT
TRBJ2-7 10 many TRBV12-3/TRBV12-4 ASSGRTYEQY
TRBJ1-2 13 many TRBV5-1 ASRIGGLHGYGYT
TRBJ2-7 9 - TRBV29-1 SVDKGYEQY
TRBJ2-7 10 - TRBV20-1 SARRATYEQY
TRBJ1-2 11 many TRBV25-1 ASSEFGYYGYT
TRBJ1-6 10 few TRBV6-1 ASSRTGSPLH
TRBJ1-2 12 many TRBV28 ASSIPPRATGYT